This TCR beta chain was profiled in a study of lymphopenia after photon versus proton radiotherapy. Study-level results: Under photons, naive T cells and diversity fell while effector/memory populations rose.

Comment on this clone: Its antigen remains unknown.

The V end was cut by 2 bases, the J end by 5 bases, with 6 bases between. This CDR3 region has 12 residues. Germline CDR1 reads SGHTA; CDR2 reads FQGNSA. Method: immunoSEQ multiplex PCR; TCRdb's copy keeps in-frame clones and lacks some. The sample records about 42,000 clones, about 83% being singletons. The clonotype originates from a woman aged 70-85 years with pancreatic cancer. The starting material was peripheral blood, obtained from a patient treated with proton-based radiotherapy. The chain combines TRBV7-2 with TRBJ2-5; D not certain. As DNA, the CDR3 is TGTGCCAGCAGCTTACCAAGTGAGACCCAGTACTTC. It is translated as CASSLPSETQYF.